Listed below are T cell receptor beta chains from one sample, sequenced in a study of brain T cells in children with intractable seizures. Libraries were prepared by immunoSEQ multiplex PCR; TCRdb keeps only in-frame clonotypes and omits some of them. Of hundreds of thousands of clones in the sample, over 90% were seen once. Specimen: peripheral blood, collected approximately 5 months after surgery. These receptors originate from a boy less than two years old with tuberous sclerosis and intractable seizures. The CDR3 runs from the conserved cysteine through the conserved F or W. Fields, in order: D gene, clone size, J gene, V gene, CDR3 DNA, CDR3 protein. A D gene is named only where the DNA matches it firmly. A clone size is listed for some rows: how often the clone was seen (once, few, many), or a class if it is expanded.

>NA|NA|TRBJ1-2|TRBV2
TGTGCCAGCAGGACCGGGACAAGCTATGGCTACACCTTC
CASRTGTSYGYTF
>NA|NA|TRBJ2-1|TRBV9
TGTGCCAGCAGCCCAAGTACAGCGGAGCAGTTCTTC
CASSPSTAEQFF
>NA|once|TRBJ2-3|TRBV7-9
TGTGCCAGCAGCTTTTACGGCCCGCGGGGCACAGATACGCAGTATTTT
CASSFYGPRGTDTQYF
>NA|NA|TRBJ1-2|TRBV14
TGTGCCAGCAGCCAAGTGGGGGGAACAGACTATGGCTACACCTTC
CASSQVGGTDYGYTF
>NA|NA|TRBJ2-1|TRBV25-1
TGTGCCTGCGCCCAAGGCAATGAGCAGTTCTTC
CACAQGNEQFF
>NA|NA|TRBJ2-1|TRBV7-9
TGTGCCAGCAGCCCTACACTAGCTGAATACAATGAGCAGTTCTTC
CASSPTLAEYNEQFF
>NA|NA|TRBJ2-6|TRBV27
TGTGCCAGCAGGGGGGGTACCAACGTCCTGACTTTC
CASRGGTNVLTF
>NA|NA|TRBJ1-1|TRBV6-1
TGTGCCAGCAGTGAAGATCGGAGCTGGGGCACTGAAGCTTTCTTT
CASSEDRSWGTEAFF
>TRBD1|NA|TRBJ2-7|TRBV6-2/TRBV6-3
TGTGCCAGCAGCCGACAGGGGGCATCGTACGAGCAGTACTTC
CASSRQGASYEQYF
>NA|NA|TRBJ1-1|TRBV14
TGTGCCAGCAGCCAAGGCCTTGTGCTCCGAGGACAGCTTGAAGCTTTCTTT
CASSQGLVLRGQLEAFF
>NA|NA|TRBJ1-1|TRBV5-6
TGTGCCAGCAGCTTTACTATGAACACTGAAGCTTTCTTT
CASSFTMNTEAFF
>NA|NA|TRBJ1-2|TRBV2
TGTGCCAGCAGTGAAGCGTCCCTGACGGGGTATCCCTCCGACGGCCCCTATGGCTACACCTTC
CASSEASLTGYPSDGPYGYTF
>TRBD1|NA|TRBJ2-7|TRBV13
TGTGCCAGCAGCTCGAGACCGGGACAGGGAGTGTTGCAGTACTTC
CASSSRPGQGVLQYF
>NA|NA|TRBJ1-4|TRBV7-5
TGTGCCAGAAGCCACGACAGGGATAATGAAAAACTGTTTTTT
CARSHDRDNEKLFF
>NA|NA|TRBJ1-5|TRBV28
TGTGCCAGCAGTTTAGGTGGCAGGGAAGGTCAGCCCCAGCATTTT
CASSLGGREGQPQHF
>TRBD2|NA|TRBJ2-1|TRBV7-3
TGTGCCAGCAGTCAGGGACTAGCGGGAGGAGATGAGCAGTTCTTC
CASSQGLAGGDEQFF
>NA|NA|TRBJ1-1|TRBV7-9
TGTGCCAGCAGCTTAAGGTTCGACACTGAAGCTTTCTTT
CASSLRFDTEAFF
>TRBD1|NA|TRBJ2-7|TRBV27
TGTGCCAGCAGAGGACAGGCTTCCTACGAGCAGTACTTC
CASRGQASYEQYF
>TRBD1|NA|TRBJ1-4|TRBV11-2
TGTGCCAGCAGCTCTTTGATGACAGGGCCTAATGAAAAACTGTTTTTT
CASSSLMTGPNEKLFF
>NA|NA|TRBJ2-1|TRBV28
TGTGCCAGCAGTTCCGTAGGGCACAATGAGCAGTTCTTC
CASSSVGHNEQFF
>NA|NA|TRBJ2-2|TRBV7-2
TGTGCCAGCAGCTTAAGGGTCAACCAGAACACCGGGGAGCTGTTTTTT
CASSLRVNQNTGELFF
>NA|NA|TRBJ1-1|TRBV12-3/TRBV12-4
TGTGCCAGCAGTGAAAACACTGAAGCTTTCTTT
CASSENTEAFF
>NA|once|TRBJ1-6|TRBV2
TGTGCCAGCAGTTCCTTGAGGCACATGACCCTTTATAATTCACCCCTCCACTTT
CASSSLRHMTLYNSPLHF
>TRBD2|NA|TRBJ2-3|TRBV18
TGTGCCAGCTTGGGGGGGGGTTATCGCGCAGATACGCAGTATTTT
CASLGGGYRADTQYF
>TRBD1|NA|TRBJ2-7|TRBV7-2
TGTGCCAGCAGCCTAGATTACCGGGACAGGGCCTACGAGCAGTACTTC
CASSLDYRDRAYEQYF
>TRBD1|NA|TRBJ1-2|TRBV24-1
TGTGCCACCAGTGACTCTACAGGGGGCGACTATGGCTACACCTTC
CATSDSTGGDYGYTF
>NA|NA|TRBJ1-5|TRBV6-1
TGTGCCAGCAGTGAGCCGACCTTGGGTCAGCCCCAGCATTTT
CASSEPTLGQPQHF
>TRBD2|NA|TRBJ2-5|TRBV9
TGTGCCAGCAGCAGAGGGGCACCTTTTACTAGCGGGGGGGCCAGTGAGACCCAGTACTTC
CASSRGAPFTSGGASETQYF
>NA|NA|TRBJ2-7|TRBV28
TGTGCCAGCAGTCCACATCCGGCGGGATACTCCTACGAGCAGTACTTC
CASSPHPAGYSYEQYF
>NA|NA|TRBJ2-3|TRBV6-5
TGTGCCAGCAGTTATCGGGCTAGCACAGATACGCAGTATTTT
CASSYRASTDTQYF
>NA|NA|TRBJ2-7|TRBV6-1
TGTGCCAGCAGTGGACACTGGCGGACGGGAACCTACGAGCAGTACTTC
CASSGHWRTGTYEQYF
>NA|NA|TRBJ2-1|TRBV6-4
TGTGCCAGCAACCCCCGGACCCCGGCCTACAATGAGCAGTTCTTC
CASNPRTPAYNEQFF
>NA|NA|TRBJ2-7|TRBV2
TGTGCCAGCATGACAGGATCCTACGAGCAGTACTTC
CASMTGSYEQYF
>NA|NA|TRBJ1-2|TRBV3-1/TRBV3-2
TGTGCCAGCAGCAAACCCGGGACATCCAAAAACTATGGCTACACCTTC
CASSKPGTSKNYGYTF
>NA|NA|TRBJ1-5|TRBV6-5
TGTGCCAGCAGTTATCGACGGGGGCTGGGCCAGCCCCAGCATTTT
CASSYRRGLGQPQHF
>TRBD2|NA|TRBJ2-5|TRBV9
TGTGCCAGCAGCGAGACTAGCGGGGAGTGGGAGACCCAGTACTTC
CASSETSGEWETQYF
>TRBD1|NA|TRBJ1-6|TRBV30
TGTGCCTGGAGTCCCCGGGACAGAAATTCACCCCTCCACTTT
CAWSPRDRNSPLHF
>NA|NA|TRBJ1-1|TRBV5-1
TGCGCCAGCAGCCCCGGGACGGCCAACACTGAAGCTTTCTTT
CASSPGTANTEAFF
>NA|NA|TRBJ2-7|TRBV5-4
TGTGCCAGCAGCCCGTCGACAGAGCTCTACGAGCAGTACTTC
CASSPSTELYEQYF
>TRBD1|NA|TRBJ1-5|TRBV18
TGTGCCAGCTCACATGACCCCCGGGACAGTAGCAATCAGCCCCAGCATTTT
CASSHDPRDSSNQPQHF
>NA|once|TRBJ1-5|TRBV6-1
TGTGCCAGCAGTGAAGCGGGCAATCAGCCCCAGCATTTT
CASSEAGNQPQHF
>NA|NA|TRBJ2-5|TRBV6-5
TGTGCCAGCAAATTTCTCATCCAAGAGACCCAGTACTTC
CASKFLIQETQYF
>NA|NA|TRBJ2-2|TRBV29-1
TGCAGCGTTTCTCAGGCAGGGGGGTCAGGGGAGCTGTTTTTT
CSVSQAGGSGELFF
>TRBD2|few|TRBJ2-1|TRBV7-3
TGTGCCAGCAGCTTAACGTTTCTAGCGGGTTCTGAGCAGTTCTTC
CASSLTFLAGSEQFF
>TRBD1|NA|TRBJ1-6|TRBV15
TGTGCCACCAGCAGAGTCCGGGGACAGGGGAATTCACCCCTCCACTTT
CATSRVRGQGNSPLHF
>NA|NA|TRBJ1-2|TRBV6-4
TGTGCCAGCAGGGGAGACTTCTATGGCTACACCTTC
CASRGDFYGYTF
>TRBD1|NA|TRBJ2-3|TRBV30
TGTGCCTGGATCCAGGGGGCTAGCACAGATACGCAGTATTTT
CAWIQGASTDTQYF
>TRBD1|NA|TRBJ1-4|TRBV19
TGTGCCAGTAGTATAGAGGGACAGACCCTCACTAATGAAAAACTGTTTTTT
CASSIEGQTLTNEKLFF